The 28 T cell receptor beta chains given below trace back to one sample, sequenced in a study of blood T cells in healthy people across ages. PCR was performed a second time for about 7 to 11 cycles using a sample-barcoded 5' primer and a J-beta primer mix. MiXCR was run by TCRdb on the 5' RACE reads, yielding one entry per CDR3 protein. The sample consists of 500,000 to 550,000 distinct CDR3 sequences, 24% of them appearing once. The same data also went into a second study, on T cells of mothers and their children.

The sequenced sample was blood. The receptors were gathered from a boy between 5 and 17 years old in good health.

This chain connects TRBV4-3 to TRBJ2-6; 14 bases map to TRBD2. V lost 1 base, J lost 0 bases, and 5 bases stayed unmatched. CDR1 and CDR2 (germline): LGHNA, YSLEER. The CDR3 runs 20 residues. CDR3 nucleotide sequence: TGCGCCAGCAGCCAAGTAACAGGACTAGCGGGGGGCTCTGGGGCCAACGTCCTGACTTTC. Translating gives CASSQVTGLAGGSGANVLTF.

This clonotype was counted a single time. The CDR3 reads CAGGLTNTGELFF. The CDR3 DNA reads as TGTGCGGGGGGACTCACTAACACCGGGGAGCTGTTTTTT. The V call is TRBV11-2, the J call TRBJ2-2; D perhaps matches TRBD2 (6 bases). CDR1 is SGHAT and CDR2 is FQNNGV in the germline V gene. The length of the CDR3 is 13 residues. Using reference TRBV11-2 and TRBJ2-2 for the parts outside the CDR3, the full variable domain is EAGVAQSPRYKIIEKRQSVAFWCNPISGHATLYWYQQILGQGPKLLIQFQNNGVVDDSQLPKDRFSAERLKGVDSTLKIQPAKLEDSAVYLCAGGLTNTGELFFGEGSRLTVL.

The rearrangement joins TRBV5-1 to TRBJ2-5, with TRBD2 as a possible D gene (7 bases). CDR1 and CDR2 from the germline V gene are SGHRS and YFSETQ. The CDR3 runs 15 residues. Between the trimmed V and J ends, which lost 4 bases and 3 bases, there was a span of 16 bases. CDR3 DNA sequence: TGCGCCAGCAGCGGACGGGGGGCCAGGGAAGAGACCCAGTACTTC. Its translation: CASSGRGAREETQYF.

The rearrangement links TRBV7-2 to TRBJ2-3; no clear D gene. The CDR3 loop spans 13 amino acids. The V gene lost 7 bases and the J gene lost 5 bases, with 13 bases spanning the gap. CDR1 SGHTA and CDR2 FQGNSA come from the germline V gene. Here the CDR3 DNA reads TGTGCCAGCACCACAATACGACTAGATACGCAGTATTTT. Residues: CASTTIRLDTQYF.

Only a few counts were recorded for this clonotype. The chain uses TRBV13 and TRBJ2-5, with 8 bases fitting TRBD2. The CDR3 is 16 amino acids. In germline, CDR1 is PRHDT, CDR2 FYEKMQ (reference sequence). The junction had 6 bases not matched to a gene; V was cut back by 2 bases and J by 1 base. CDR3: CASSLSIGGAQETQYF. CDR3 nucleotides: TGTGCCAGCAGCTTATCGATCGGGGGGGCCCAAGAGACCCAGTACTTC. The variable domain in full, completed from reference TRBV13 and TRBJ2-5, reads AAGVIQSPRHLIKEKRETATLKCYPIPRHDTVYWYQQGPGQDPQFLISFYEKMQSDKGSIPDRFSAQQFSDYHSELNMSSLELGDSALYFCASSLSIGGAQETQYFGPGTRLLVL.

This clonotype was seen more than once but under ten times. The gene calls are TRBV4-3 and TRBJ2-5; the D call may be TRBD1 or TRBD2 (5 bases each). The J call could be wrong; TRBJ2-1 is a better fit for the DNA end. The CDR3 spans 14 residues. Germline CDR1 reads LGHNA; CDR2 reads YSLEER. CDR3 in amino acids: CASSQGGAGNEQFF. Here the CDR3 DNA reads TGCGCCAGCAGCCAAGGAGGGGCGGGCAATGAGCAGTTCTTC.

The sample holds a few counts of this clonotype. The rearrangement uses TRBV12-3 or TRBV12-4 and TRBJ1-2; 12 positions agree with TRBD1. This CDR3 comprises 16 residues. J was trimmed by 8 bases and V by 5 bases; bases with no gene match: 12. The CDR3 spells CASSTTGTGGARGYTF. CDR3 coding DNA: TGTGCCAGCAGTACAACCGGGACAGGGGGCGCTCGGGGCTACACCTTC.

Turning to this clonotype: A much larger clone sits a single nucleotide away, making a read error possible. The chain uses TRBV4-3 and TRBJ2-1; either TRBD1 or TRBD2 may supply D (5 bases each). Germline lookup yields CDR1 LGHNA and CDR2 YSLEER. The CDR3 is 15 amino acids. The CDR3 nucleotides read TGCGCCAACAGCCAAGATGGGGGAAGGTACAATGAGCAGTTCTTC. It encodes CANSQDGGRYNEQFF.

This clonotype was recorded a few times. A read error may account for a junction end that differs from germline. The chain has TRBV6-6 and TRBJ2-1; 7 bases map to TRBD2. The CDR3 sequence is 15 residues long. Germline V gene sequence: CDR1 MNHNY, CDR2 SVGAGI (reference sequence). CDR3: CASSPGAGTLYEQFF. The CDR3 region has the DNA TGCGCCAGCAGCCCCGGAGCGGGGACTCTCTATGAGCAGTTCTTC.

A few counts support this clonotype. CDR3 nucleotide sequence: TGTGCCAGCAGCTTAGTAAGGACTAGCGGAGCGTACAATGAGCAGTTCTTC. This encodes CASSLVRTSGAYNEQFF. The V call is TRBV7-9, the J call TRBJ2-1, with 10 bases identical to TRBD2. The germline CDR1 and CDR2 sequences are SEHNR and FQNEAQ (reference sequence). This CDR3 has 17 residues. With V trimmed by 1 base and J by 4 bases, 7 bases remained unmatched.

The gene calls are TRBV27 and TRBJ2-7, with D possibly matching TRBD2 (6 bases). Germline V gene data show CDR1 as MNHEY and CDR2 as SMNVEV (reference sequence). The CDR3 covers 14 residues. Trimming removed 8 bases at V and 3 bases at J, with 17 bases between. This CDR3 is CASSSAGGDYEQYF. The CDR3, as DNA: TGTGCCAGCTCTTCGGCCGGAGGGGACTACGAGCAGTACTTC.

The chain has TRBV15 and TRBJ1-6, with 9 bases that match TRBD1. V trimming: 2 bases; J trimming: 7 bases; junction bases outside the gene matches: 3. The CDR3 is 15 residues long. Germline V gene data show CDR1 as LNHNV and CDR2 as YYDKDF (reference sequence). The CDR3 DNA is TGTGCCACCAGCAGAACCGGGACAGGGAATTCACCCCTCCACTTT. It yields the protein CATSRTGTGNSPLHF.

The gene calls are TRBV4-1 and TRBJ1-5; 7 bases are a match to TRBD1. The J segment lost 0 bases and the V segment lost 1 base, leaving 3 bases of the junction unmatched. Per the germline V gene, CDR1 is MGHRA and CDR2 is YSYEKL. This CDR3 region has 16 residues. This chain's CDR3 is CASSQGTGISNQPQHF. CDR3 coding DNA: TGCGCCAGCAGCCAAGGGACAGGAATTAGCAATCAGCCCCAGCATTTT.

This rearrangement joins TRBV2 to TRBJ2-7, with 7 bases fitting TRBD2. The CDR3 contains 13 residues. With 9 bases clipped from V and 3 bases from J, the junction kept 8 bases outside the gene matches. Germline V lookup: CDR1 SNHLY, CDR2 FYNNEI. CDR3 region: CASRGVSVYEQYF. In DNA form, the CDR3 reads TGTGCCAGTCGGGGGGTTAGCGTCTACGAGCAGTACTTC. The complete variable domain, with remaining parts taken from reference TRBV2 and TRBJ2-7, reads EPEVTQTPSHQVTQMGQEVILRCVPISNHLYFYWYRQILGQKVEFLVSFYNNEISEKSEIFDDQFSVERPDGSNFTLKIRSTKLEDSAMYFCASRGVSVYEQYFGPGTRLTVT.

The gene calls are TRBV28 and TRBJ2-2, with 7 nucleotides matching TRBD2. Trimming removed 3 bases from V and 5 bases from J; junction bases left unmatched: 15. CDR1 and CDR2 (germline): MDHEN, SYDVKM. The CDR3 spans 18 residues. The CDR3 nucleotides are TGTGCCAGCAGTTTCGTTCGTCTAGCGGCAGGAAGGACCGGGGAGCTGTTTTTT. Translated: CASSFVRLAAGRTGELFF.

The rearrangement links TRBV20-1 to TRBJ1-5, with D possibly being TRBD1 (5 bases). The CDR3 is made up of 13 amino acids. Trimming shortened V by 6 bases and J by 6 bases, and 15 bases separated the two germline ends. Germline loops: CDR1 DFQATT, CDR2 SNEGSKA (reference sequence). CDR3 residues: CSAWVRDGQPQHF. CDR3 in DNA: TGCAGTGCGTGGGTAAGGGACGGTCAGCCCCAGCATTTT.

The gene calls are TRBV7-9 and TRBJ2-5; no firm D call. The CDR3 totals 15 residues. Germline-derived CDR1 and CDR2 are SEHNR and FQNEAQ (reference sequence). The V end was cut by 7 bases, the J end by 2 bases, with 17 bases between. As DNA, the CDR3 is TGTGCCAGCACCCCAAACAACGGAGTACAAGAGACCCAGTACTTC. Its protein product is CASTPNNGVQETQYF.

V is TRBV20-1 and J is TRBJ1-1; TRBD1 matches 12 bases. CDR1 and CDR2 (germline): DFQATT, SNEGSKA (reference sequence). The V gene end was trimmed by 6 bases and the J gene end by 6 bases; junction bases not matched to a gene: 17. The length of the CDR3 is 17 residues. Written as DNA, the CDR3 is TGCAGTGCGGAGTGGGACAGGGGGCTCATTAGGTCCGCTGAAGCTTTCTTT. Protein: CSAEWDRGLIRSAEAFF.

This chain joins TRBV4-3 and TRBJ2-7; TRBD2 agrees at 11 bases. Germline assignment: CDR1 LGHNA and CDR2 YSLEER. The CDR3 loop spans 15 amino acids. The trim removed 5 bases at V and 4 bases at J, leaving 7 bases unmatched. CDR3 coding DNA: TGCGCCAGCAGCATCCCGACTAGCGGGAAGTACGAGCAGTACTTC. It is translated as CASSIPTSGKYEQYF.

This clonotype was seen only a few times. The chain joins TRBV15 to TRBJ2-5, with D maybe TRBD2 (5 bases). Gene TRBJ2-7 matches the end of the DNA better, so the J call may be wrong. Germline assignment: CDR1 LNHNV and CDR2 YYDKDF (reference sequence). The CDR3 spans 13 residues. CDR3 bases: TGTGCCACTCGAGGGTCCTTGACCTACGAGCAGTACTTC. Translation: CATRGSLTYEQYF.

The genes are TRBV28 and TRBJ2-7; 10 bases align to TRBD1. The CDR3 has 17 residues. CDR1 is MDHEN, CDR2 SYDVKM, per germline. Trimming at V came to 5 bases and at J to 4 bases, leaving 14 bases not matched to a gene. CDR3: CASSPTGQGTSTYEQYF. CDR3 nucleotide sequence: TGTGCCAGCAGTCCAACGGGACAGGGGACGTCGACTTACGAGCAGTACTTC. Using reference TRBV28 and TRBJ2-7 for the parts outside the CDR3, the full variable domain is DVKVTQSSRYLVKRTGEKVFLECVQDMDHENMFWYRQDPGLGLRLIYFSYDVKMKEKGDIPEGYSVSREKKERFSLILESASTNQTSMYLCASSPTGQGTSTYEQYFGPGTRLTVT.

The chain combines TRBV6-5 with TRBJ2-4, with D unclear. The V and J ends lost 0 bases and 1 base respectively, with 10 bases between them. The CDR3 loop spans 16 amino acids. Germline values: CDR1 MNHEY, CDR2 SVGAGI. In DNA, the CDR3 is TGTGCCAGCAGTTACTCGAGAGGCGCGGCCAAAAACATTCAGTACTTC. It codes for CASSYSRGAAKNIQYF.

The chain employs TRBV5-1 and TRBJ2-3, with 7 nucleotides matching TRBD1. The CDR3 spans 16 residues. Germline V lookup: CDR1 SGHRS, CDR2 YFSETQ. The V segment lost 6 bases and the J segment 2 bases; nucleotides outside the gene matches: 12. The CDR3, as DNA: TGCGCCAGCAACTCGGATTGGGACAGTTACACAGATACGCAGTATTTT. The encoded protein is CASNSDWDSYTDTQYF.

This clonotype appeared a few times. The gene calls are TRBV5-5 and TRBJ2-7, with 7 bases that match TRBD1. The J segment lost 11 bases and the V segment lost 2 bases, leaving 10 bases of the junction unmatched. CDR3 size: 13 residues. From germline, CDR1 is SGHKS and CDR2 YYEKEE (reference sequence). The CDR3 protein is CASSLWTGPDEYF. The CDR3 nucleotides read TGTGCCAGCAGCTTATGGACAGGCCCGGACGAGTACTTC. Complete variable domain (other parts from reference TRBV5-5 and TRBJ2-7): DAGVTQSPTHLIKTRGQQVTLRCSPISGHKSVSWYQQVLGQGPQFIFQYYEKEERGRGNFPDRFSARQFPNYSSELNVNALLLGDSALYLCASSLWTGPDEYFGPGTRLTVT.

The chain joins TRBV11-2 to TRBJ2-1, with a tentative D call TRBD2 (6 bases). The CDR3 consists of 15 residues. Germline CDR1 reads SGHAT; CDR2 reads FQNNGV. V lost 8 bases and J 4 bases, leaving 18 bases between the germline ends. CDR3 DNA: TGTGCCAGCTCCGCAATGGCGGGGCGGTACAATGAGCAGTTCTTC. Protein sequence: CASSAMAGRYNEQFF.

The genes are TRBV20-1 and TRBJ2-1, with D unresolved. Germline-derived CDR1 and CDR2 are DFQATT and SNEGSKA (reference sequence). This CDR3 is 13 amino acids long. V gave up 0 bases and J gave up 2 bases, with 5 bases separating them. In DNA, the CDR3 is TGCAGTGCTAGAGATCCCCCCTACAATGAGCAGTTCTTC. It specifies CSARDPPYNEQFF.

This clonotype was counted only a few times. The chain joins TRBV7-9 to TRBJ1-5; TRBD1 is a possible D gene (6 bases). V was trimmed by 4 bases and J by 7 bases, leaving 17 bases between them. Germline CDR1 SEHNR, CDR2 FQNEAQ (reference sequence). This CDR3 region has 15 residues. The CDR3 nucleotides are TGTGCCAGCAGCTCAGAGTCAGGGGCACGACAGCCCCAGCATTTT. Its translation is CASSSESGARQPQHF.

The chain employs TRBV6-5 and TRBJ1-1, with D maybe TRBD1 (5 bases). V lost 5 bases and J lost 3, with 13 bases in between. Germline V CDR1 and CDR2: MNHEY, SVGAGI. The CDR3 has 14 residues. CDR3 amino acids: CASSAWGSDTEAFF. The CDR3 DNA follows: TGTGCCAGCAGTGCCTGGGGCTCGGACACTGAAGCTTTCTTT.